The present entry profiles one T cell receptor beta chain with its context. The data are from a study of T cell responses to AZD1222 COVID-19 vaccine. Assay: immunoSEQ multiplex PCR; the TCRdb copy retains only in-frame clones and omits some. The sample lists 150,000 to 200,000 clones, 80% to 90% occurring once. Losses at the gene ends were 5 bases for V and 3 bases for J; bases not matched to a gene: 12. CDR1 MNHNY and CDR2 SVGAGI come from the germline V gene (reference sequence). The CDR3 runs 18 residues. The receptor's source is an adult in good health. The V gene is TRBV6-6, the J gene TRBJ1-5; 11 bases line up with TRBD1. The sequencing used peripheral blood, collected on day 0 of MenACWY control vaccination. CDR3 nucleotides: TGTGCCAGCAGTCAAAACGCGGACAGGGGGCGGCCCAATCAGCCCCAGCATTTT. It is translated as CASSQNADRGRPNQPQHF.